This T cell receptor (beta chain) emerged from a study of regulatory T cells in long-lasting Graves disease. The time point denotes: persistent/refractory GD, antithyroid drugs over 5 years with positive TRAb. After RNA was extracted from PBMCs, the TCR library was made from it. Trimming took 6 bases from V and 4 from J; bases not matched to a gene: 14. CDR3 length: 16 amino acids. This clonotype showed up many times. With iRepertoire HTBI primers and Arm-PCR of CDR3 regions, TCR beta libraries were built. Using its own MiXCR run on the multiplex PCR reads, TCRdb lists one record per CDR3 protein. The sample includes fewer than 450,000 distinct CDR3 sequences, 20% of them seen just once.

This sequence originates from a female donor with Graves disease. This chain joins TRBV12-3 or TRBV12-4 and TRBJ2-5; 7 bases fit TRBD2. Sequences were derived from peripheral blood mononuclear cells (PBMCs), sampled when the disease was refractory, from a patient treated with antithyroid drugs. The CDR3 DNA follows: TGTGCCAGCAGGTCCACGGGAGGTCTAAATGGAGAGACCCAGTACTTC. Its translation: CASRSTGGLNGETQYF.